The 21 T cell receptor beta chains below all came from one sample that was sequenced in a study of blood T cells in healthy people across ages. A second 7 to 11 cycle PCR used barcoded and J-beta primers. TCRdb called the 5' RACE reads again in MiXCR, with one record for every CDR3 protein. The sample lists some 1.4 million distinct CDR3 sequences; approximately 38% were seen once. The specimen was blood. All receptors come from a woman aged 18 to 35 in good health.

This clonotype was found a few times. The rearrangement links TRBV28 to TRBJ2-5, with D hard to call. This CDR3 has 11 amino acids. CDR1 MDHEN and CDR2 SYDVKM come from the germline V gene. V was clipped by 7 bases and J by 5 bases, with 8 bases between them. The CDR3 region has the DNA TGTGCCAGCACTAACGTGGAGACCCAGTACTTC. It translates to CASTNVETQYF.

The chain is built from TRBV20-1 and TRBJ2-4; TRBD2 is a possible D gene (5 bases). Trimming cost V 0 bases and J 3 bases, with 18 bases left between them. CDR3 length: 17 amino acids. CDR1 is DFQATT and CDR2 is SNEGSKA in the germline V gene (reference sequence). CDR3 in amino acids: CSARDRIPELDKNIQYF. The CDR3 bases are TGCAGTGCTAGAGATCGGATTCCCGAACTAGACAAAAACATTCAGTACTTC.

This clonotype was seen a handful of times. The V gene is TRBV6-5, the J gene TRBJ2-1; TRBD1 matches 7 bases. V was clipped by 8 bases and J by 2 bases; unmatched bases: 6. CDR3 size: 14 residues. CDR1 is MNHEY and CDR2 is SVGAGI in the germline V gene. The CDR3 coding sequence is TGTGCCAGCCAGCAAGGGGGCACCTACAATGAGCAGTTCTTC. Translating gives CASQQGGTYNEQFF.

In DNA, the CDR3 is TGTGCCAGCAGCCCACTCGAAGACGGACAGAACACTGAAGCTTTCTTT. Amino acids: CASSPLEDGQNTEAFF. The chain employs TRBV6-2 or TRBV6-3 and TRBJ1-1, with D possibly being TRBD1 (5 bases). Germline CDR1 is MNHEY and CDR2 is SVGEGT. CDR3 size: 16 residues. V lost 6 bases to trimming and J lost 1 base, with 18 bases between them.

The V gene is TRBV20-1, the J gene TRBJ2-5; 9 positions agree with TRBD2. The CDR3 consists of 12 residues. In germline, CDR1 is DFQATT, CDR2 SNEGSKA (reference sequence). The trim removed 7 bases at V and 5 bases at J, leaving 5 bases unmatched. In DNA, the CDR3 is TGCAGTGGGCGGGAGGGCCGCGAGACCCAGTACTTC. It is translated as CSGREGRETQYF.

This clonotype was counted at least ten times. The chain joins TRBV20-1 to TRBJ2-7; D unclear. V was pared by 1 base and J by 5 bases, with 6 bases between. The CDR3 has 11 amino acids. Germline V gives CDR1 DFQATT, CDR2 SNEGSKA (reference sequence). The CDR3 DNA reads TGCAGTGCTAGAGGAGGAGACGAGCAGTACTTC. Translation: CSARGGDEQYF.

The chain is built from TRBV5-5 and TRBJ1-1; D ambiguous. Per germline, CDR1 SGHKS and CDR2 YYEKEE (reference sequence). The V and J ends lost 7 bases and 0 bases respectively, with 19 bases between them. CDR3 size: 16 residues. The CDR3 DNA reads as TGTGCCAGCCAAAGGCGCAGCGACGACATGAACACTGAAGCTTTCTTT. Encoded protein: CASQRRSDDMNTEAFF.

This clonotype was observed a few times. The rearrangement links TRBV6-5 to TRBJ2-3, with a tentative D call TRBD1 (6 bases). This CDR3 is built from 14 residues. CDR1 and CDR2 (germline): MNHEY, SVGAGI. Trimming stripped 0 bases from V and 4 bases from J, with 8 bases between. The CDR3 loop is CASSYSSGADTQYF. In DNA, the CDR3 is TGTGCCAGCAGTTACTCGTCAGGGGCAGATACGCAGTATTTT.

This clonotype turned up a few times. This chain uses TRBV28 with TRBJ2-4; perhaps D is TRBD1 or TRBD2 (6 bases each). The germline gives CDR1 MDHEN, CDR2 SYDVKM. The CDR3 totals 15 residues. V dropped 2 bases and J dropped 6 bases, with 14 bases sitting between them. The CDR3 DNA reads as TGTGCCAGCAGTTTAAGGGGGGCCACGGGAAACATTCAGTACTTC. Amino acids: CASSLRGATGNIQYF.

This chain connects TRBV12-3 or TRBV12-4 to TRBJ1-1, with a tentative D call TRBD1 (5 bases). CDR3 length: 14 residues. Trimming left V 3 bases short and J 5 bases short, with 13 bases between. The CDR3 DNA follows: TGTGCCAGCAGTTTGTGGGGGGTATGGACTGAAGCTTTCTTT. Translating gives CASSLWGVWTEAFF.

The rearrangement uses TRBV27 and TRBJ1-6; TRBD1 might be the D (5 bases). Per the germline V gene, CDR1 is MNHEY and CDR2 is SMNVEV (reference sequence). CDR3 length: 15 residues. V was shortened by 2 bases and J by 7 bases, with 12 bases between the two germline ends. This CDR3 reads CASSLGRGMNSPLHF. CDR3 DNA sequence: TGTGCCAGCAGTTTAGGTCGGGGGATGAATTCACCCCTCCACTTT.

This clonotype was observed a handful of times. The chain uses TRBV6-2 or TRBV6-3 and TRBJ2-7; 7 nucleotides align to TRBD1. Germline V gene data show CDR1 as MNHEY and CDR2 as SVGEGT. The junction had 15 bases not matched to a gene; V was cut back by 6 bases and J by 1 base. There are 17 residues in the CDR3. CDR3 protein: CASRPHFLRDSSYEQYF. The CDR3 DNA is TGTGCCAGCAGACCCCACTTTCTCCGGGACAGTTCCTACGAGCAGTACTTC.

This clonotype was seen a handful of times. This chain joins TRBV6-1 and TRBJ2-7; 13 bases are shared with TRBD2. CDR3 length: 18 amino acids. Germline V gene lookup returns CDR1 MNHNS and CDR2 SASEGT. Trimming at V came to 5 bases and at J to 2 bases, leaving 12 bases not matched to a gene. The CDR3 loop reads CASSPTSGGADMAYEQYF. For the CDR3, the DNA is TGTGCCAGCAGTCCAACTAGCGGGGGGGCAGATATGGCCTACGAGCAGTACTTC.

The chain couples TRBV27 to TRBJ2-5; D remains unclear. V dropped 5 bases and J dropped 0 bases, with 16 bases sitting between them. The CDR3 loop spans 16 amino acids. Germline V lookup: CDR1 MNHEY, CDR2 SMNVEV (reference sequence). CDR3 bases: TGTGCCAGCAGTAAGACCCGGACCTTATACCAAGAGACCCAGTACTTC. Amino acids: CASSKTRTLYQETQYF.

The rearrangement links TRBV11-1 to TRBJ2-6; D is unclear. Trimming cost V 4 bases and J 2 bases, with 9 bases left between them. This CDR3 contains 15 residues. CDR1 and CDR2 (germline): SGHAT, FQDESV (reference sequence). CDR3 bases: TGTGCCAGCAGCTCCCGTAGGACTGGGGCCAACGTCCTGACTTTC. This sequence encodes CASSSRRTGANVLTF.

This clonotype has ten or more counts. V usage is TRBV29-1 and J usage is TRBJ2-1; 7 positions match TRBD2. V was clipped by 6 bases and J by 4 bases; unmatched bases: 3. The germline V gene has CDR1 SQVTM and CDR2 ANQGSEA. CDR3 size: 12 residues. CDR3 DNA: TGCAGCGTACTAGCGCAGTACAATGAGCAGTTCTTC. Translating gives CSVLAQYNEQFF.

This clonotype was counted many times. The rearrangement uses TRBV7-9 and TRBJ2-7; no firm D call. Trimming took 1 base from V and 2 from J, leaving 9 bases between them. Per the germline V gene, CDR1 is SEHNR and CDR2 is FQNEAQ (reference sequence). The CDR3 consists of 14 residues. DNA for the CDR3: TGTGCCAGCAGCTTAGTGACGCCCCCCTACGAGCAGTACTTC. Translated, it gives CASSLVTPPYEQYF. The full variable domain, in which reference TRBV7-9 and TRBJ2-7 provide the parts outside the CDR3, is DTGVSQNPRHKITKRGQNVTFRCDPISEHNRLYWYRQTLGQGPEFLTYFQNEAQLEKSRLLSDRFSAERPKGSFSTLEIQRTEQGDSAMYLCASSLVTPPYEQYFGPGTRLTVT.

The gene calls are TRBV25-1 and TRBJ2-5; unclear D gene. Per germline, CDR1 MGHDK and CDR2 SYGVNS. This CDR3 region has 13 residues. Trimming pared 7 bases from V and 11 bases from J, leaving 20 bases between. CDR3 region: CASTLDLLNEQYF. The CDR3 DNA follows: TGTGCCAGCACCCTAGACCTTCTGAATGAGCAGTACTTC.

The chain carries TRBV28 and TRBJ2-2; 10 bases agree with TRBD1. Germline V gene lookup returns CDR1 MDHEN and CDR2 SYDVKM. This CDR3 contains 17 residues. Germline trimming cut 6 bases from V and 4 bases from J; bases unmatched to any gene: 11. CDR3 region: CASRETGTGVFTGELFF. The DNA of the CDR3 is TGTGCCAGCAGAGAGACCGGGACAGGGGTATTCACCGGGGAGCTGTTTTTT.

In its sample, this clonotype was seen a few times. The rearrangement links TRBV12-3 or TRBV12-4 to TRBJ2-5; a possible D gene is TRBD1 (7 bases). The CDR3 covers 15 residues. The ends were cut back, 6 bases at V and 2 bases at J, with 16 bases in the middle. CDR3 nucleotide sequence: TGTGCCAGCAGGGGCGGGACAGTCTATCAAGAGACCCAGTACTTC. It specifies CASRGGTVYQETQYF.

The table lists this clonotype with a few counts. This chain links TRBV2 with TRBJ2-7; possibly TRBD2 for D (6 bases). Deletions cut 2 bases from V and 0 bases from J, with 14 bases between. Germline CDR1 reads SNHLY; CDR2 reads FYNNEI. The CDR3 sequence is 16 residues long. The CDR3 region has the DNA TGTGCCAGCAGTGAAAATGGGGGAGGTAACTCCTACGAGCAGTACTTC. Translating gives CASSENGGGNSYEQYF.